This T cell receptor beta chain originates from a study of blood T cell repertoires in COVID-19. Using immunoSEQ multiplex PCR, the repertoire was profiled, and TCRdb retains in-frame clones only, with some absent. The sample contains a few hundred thousand clones, roughly 84% of which appear only once. V shed 0 bases and J shed 7 bases, with 10 bases lying between them. The V gene's germline CDR1 is ENHRY and CDR2 SYGVKD. The CDR3 has 14 residues. What was sequenced was PBMCs or T cells enriched from blood (not recorded which). This receptor was taken from a woman in her 30s who had recovered from COVID-19. The chain links TRBV10-3 to TRBJ2-1, with TRBD2 as a possible D gene (5 bases). The CDR3 loop reads CAISESRGMNEQFF. DNA for the CDR3: TGTGCCATCAGTGAGTCAAGAGGGATGAATGAGCAGTTCTTC.